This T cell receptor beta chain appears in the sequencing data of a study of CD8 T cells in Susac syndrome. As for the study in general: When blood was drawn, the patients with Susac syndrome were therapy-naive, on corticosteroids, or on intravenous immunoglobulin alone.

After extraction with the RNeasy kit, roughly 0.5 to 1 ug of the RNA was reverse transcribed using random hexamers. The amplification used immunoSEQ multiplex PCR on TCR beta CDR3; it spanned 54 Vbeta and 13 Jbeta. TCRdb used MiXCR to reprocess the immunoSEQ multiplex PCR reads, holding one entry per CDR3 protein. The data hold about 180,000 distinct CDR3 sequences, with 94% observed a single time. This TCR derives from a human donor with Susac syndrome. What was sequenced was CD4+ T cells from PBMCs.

DNA of the CDR3: TGTGCCTGGGGCACAGGGGTCAACACTGAAGCTTTCTTT. It is translated as CAWGTGVNTEAFF. The rearrangement links TRBV30 to TRBJ1-1; 7 nucleotides agree with TRBD1. The trim removed 5 bases at V and 2 bases at J, leaving 5 bases unmatched. The CDR3 consists of 13 residues. Germline values: CDR1 GTSNPN, CDR2 SVGIG (reference sequence).